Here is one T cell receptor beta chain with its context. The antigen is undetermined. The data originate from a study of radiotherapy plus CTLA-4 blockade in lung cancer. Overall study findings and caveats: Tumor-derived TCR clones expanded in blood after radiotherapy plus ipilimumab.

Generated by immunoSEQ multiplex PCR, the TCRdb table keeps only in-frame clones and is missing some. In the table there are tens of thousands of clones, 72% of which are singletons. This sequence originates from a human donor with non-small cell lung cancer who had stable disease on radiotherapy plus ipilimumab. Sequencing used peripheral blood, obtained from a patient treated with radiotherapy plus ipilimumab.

This CDR3 reads CASRVGGDYGYTF. The CDR3 nucleotides read TGTGCCAGCAGGGTGGGGGGGGACTATGGCTACACCTTC. The rearrangement joins TRBV6-1 to TRBJ1-2, with D tentatively TRBD1 (5 bases). Germline loops: CDR1 MNHNS, CDR2 SASEGT. V lost 6 bases to trimming and J lost 3 bases, with 11 bases between them. This CDR3 comprises 13 residues.